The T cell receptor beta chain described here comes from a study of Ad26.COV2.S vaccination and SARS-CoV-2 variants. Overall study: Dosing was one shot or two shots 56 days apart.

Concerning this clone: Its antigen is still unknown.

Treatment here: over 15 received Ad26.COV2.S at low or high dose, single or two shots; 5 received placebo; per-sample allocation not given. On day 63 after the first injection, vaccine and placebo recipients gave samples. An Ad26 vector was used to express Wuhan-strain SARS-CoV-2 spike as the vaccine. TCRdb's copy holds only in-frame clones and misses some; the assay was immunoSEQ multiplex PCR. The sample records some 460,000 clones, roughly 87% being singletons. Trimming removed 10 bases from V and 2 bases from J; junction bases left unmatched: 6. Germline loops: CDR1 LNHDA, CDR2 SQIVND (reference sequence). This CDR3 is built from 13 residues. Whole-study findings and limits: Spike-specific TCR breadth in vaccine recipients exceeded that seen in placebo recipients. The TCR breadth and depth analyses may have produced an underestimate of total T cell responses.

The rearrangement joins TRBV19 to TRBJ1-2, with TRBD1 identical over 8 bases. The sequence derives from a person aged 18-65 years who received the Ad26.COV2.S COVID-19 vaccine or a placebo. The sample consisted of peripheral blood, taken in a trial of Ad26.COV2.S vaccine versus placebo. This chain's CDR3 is CATLRTGNYGYTF. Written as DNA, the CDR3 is TGTGCCACCCTCAGGACAGGGAACTATGGCTACACCTTC. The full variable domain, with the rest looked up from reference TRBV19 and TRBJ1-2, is DGGITQSPKYLFRKEGQNVTLSCEQNLNHDAMYWYRQDPGQGLRLIYYSQIVNDFQKGDIAEGYSVSREKKESFPLTVTSAQKNPTAFYLCATLRTGNYGYTFGSGTRLTVV.